Listed below are T cell receptor beta chains from one sample, sequenced in a study of persistence of HIV-infected CD4 T cells. These receptors' antigens are unknown. Libraries were prepared by immunoSEQ multiplex PCR; TCRdb keeps only in-frame clonotypes and omits some of them. Of about 5,300 clones listed, roughly 70% are singletons. The material sequenced was CD4+ T cells sorted from PBMCs after 18-hour stimulation, taken from a patient who received antiretroviral therapy. The receptor set was obtained from an adult man with HIV who was CMV-seropositive. Each CDR3 is given with its conserved first and last residue. Each record gives: J gene, D gene, V gene, clone size, CDR3 DNA, CDR3 protein. A D gene is named only where the DNA matches it firmly. Some rows have no size entry. The others give once, few or many, or a class for an expanded clone.

TRBJ1-2	.	TRBV6-1	.	TGTGCCAGCAGTGAAGCCCCCTGGGGCTACACCTTC	CASSEAPWGYTF
TRBJ1-1	.	TRBV6-5	few	TGTGCCAGCGGTCGACAGACCTCGAACACTGAAGCTTTCTTT	CASGRQTSNTEAFF
TRBJ1-5	.	TRBV10-3	.	TGTGCCATCAGGGGGTTGGGAAGCAATCAGCCCCAGCATTTT	CAIRGLGSNQPQHF
TRBJ1-2	TRBD1	TRBV4-3	few	TGCGCCAGCAGCCAAAAAAAGGACAGGTACTATGGCTACACCTTC	CASSQKKDRYYGYTF
TRBJ2-7	.	TRBV6-2/TRBV6-3	.	TGTGCCAGCAGTTACGTTTACGAGCAGTACTTC	CASSYVYEQYF
TRBJ2-2	TRBD2	TRBV5-1	.	TGCGCCAGCAGCGTAGCGGGGGGGCCCACCGGGGAGCTGTTTTTT	CASSVAGGPTGELFF
TRBJ2-7	.	TRBV5-4	.	TGTGCCAGCAGTTACCGGGACGGGAGCTCCTACGAGCAGTACTTC	CASSYRDGSSYEQYF
TRBJ2-5	.	TRBV6-5	.	TGTGCCAGCAGTCCCCTTCCCAGAGAGACCCAGTACTTC	CASSPLPRETQYF
TRBJ1-2	.	TRBV5-1	.	TGCGCCAGCAGCCCAGTTCGGGACTCGCGGTATGGCTACACCTTC	CASSPVRDSRYGYTF
TRBJ2-3	TRBD1	TRBV6-6	once	TGTGCCAGCAGTGACACAGGGGCCATAGATACGCAGTATTTT	CASSDTGAIDTQYF
TRBJ1-2	.	TRBV28	.	TGTGCCAGCAGTTTTCCACATGGCTACACCTTC	CASSFPHGYTF
TRBJ2-5	TRBD1	TRBV5-1	once	TGCGCCAGCAGCTCCCAGGGGACAGGGGTACGGGAGACCCAGTACTTC	CASSSQGTGVRETQYF
TRBJ2-1	TRBD2	TRBV9	few	TGTGCCAGCAGCGTACGGGAGCGGGGGGGCAATGAGCAGTTCTTC	CASSVRERGGNEQFF
TRBJ1-1	TRBD1	TRBV6-4	.	TGTGCCAGCAGCCCACAGGGGAGTACTGAAGCTTTCTTT	CASSPQGSTEAFF
TRBJ1-1	.	TRBV29-1	.	TGCAGCGGTACGCGGCAACGGGACACTGAAGCTTTCTTT	CSGTRQRDTEAFF
TRBJ1-2	.	TRBV27	.	TGTGCCAGCAGCCCATCAGGGTTCTATGGCTACACCTTC	CASSPSGFYGYTF
TRBJ2-1	TRBD2	TRBV27	.	TGTGCCAGCAGTTCTTGGACTAGCGGGGGAGATTACAATGAGCAGTTCTTC	CASSSWTSGGDYNEQFF
TRBJ1-2	.	TRBV5-1	.	TGCGCCAGCAGCTTAGACATCCCGGACTATGGCTACACCTTC	CASSLDIPDYGYTF
TRBJ1-5	.	TRBV28	.	TGTGCCAGCAGTGGTTCAGGAACGGGTCAGCCCCAGCATTTT	CASSGSGTGQPQHF
TRBJ1-5	.	TRBV6-2/TRBV6-3	.	TGTGCCAGCAGTTCCGGAACGAGCAGGAGGGGCAATCAGCCCCAGCATTTT	CASSSGTSRRGNQPQHF
TRBJ1-1	TRBD1	TRBV14	.	TGTGCCAGCAGCCGGACAGGGGGCGTGAACACTGAAGCTTTCTTT	CASSRTGGVNTEAFF
TRBJ1-6	.	TRBV5-1	few	TGCGCCAGCAGCACCGACCTAAATTCACCCCTCCACTTT	CASSTDLNSPLHF
TRBJ1-1	TRBD1	TRBV27	.	TGTGCCAGCAGTACCTACAGGGGGCTAGTGAACACTGAAGCTTTCTTT	CASSTYRGLVNTEAFF
TRBJ1-1	.	TRBV7-2	.	TGTGCCAGCAGCCTACAGGGAGGTGGTACTGAAGCTTTCTTT	CASSLQGGGTEAFF
TRBJ2-3	.	TRBV30	.	TGTGCCTGGAGTGCTGGAACCCCTTCAGATACGCAGTATTTT	CAWSAGTPSDTQYF
TRBJ1-2	.	TRBV3-1/TRBV3-2	few	TGTGCCAGCAGCCAGGAGTACTATGGCTACACCTTC	CASSQEYYGYTF
TRBJ2-3	.	TRBV6-4	medium-sized	TGTGCCAGCAGTGACCGTCTTGGTACAGATACGCAGTATTTT	CASSDRLGTDTQYF
TRBJ1-5	.	TRBV5-6	.	TGTGCCAGCAGCTTGCAGGGGATCAATCAGCCCCAGCATTTT	CASSLQGINQPQHF
TRBJ2-3	.	TRBV7-9	.	TGTGCCAGCAGCTTAGCGGTGACAGACACAGATACGCAGTATTTT	CASSLAVTDTDTQYF
TRBJ1-2	.	TRBV3-1/TRBV3-2	.	TGTGCCAGCAGCCAAAGTGTTGGAGGCTACACCTTC	CASSQSVGGYTF
TRBJ2-5	TRBD2	TRBV6-2/TRBV6-3	.	TGTGCCAGCAGTTACTTGGGAGCGGGGGAGACCCAGTACTTC	CASSYLGAGETQYF
TRBJ2-7	TRBD1	TRBV10-3	.	TGTGCCATCAGCGGGGAAGGACAGGGGGCCTTGACTAGCTCCTACGAGCAGTACTTC	CAISGEGQGALTSSYEQYF
TRBJ2-7	.	TRBV30	.	TGTGCCTGGCGTCTAAACCCGACTAGAGAGAGTTACGAGCAGTACTTC	CAWRLNPTRESYEQYF
TRBJ2-1	TRBD1	TRBV5-1	.	TGCGCCAGCAGCGGGGACAGGAAGGTTTACAATGAGCAGTTCTTC	CASSGDRKVYNEQFF
TRBJ2-5	.	TRBV7-2	.	TGTGCCAGCAGCTTCTCCGAGACCCAGTACTTC	CASSFSETQYF
TRBJ2-5	.	TRBV7-9	.	TGTGCCAGCAGCTTAGACAGGGCAGAGACCCAGTACTTC	CASSLDRAETQYF
TRBJ2-5	.	TRBV7-9	.	TGTGCCAGCAGCCGTAAGGAGACCCAGTACTTC	CASSRKETQYF
TRBJ2-1	.	TRBV6-1	.	TGTGCCAGCAGTGTCCCCCTTCGGGGGTACTTCAGTGAGCAGTTCTTC	CASSVPLRGYFSEQFF
TRBJ2-4	TRBD2	TRBV6-5	.	TGTGCCAGCAGCCCGCCGACTAGCGGCAAAAACATTCAGTACTTC	CASSPPTSGKNIQYF
TRBJ2-1	.	TRBV19	.	TGTGCCAGTAGTATATACGGCGGGCTTTGGGAGCAGTTCTTC	CASSIYGGLWEQFF
TRBJ1-1	.	TRBV2	.	TGTGCCAGCACCTATCGCAGACAGGCGAACACTGAAGCTTTCTTT	CASTYRRQANTEAFF
TRBJ2-3	.	TRBV19	.	TGTGCCAGTAGTCCTGCAGGAGATACGCAGTATTTT	CASSPAGDTQYF
TRBJ1-1	TRBD1	TRBV6-1	.	TGTGCCAGCAGTGTTCCCCTGACAGGGACGCAGAACACTGAAGCTTTCTTT	CASSVPLTGTQNTEAFF
TRBJ2-2	.	TRBV3-1/TRBV3-2	few	TGTGCCAGCAGCTTTGGTAGCGGTTCAGTCGGGGAGCTGTTTTTT	CASSFGSGSVGELFF
TRBJ2-1	TRBD1	TRBV6-5	.	TGTGCCAGCAGTTACTTGGGGACAGGGGTCGGGAATGAGCAGTTCTTC	CASSYLGTGVGNEQFF
TRBJ2-3	.	TRBV7-2	.	TGTGCCAGCAGCTTATTTGGGAGCACAGATACGCAGTATTTT	CASSLFGSTDTQYF
TRBJ2-1	.	TRBV4-3	.	TGCGCCAGCAGCCAAGATCCCCCATACAATGAGCAGTTCTTC	CASSQDPPYNEQFF
TRBJ1-1	.	TRBV6-2/TRBV6-3	few	TGTGCCAGCAGTTACCCGACACCGAACACTGAAGCTTTCTTT	CASSYPTPNTEAFF
TRBJ2-2	.	TRBV6-5	.	TGTGCCAGCAGCAAAAGGTCCGGGGAGCTGTTTTTT	CASSKRSGELFF
TRBJ2-7	TRBD1	TRBV18	once	TGTGCCAGCTCGCTCCATGGAGGACAGGGTGGCCACGAGCAGTACTTC	CASSLHGGQGGHEQYF
TRBJ1-6	.	TRBV30	.	TGTGCCTGGAGCACCCCGTGGGGGGGGCAGGGAAATTCACCCCTCCACTTT	CAWSTPWGGQGNSPLHF
TRBJ1-5	.	TRBV7-9	.	TGTGCCAGCAGCTTACATAGCAATCAGCCCCAGCATTTT	CASSLHSNQPQHF
TRBJ1-5	.	TRBV7-2	.	TGTGCCAGCAGCTTAGATCCGTCTTCTCAGCCCCAGCATTTT	CASSLDPSSQPQHF
TRBJ1-4	.	TRBV10-2	.	TGCGCCAGCAGTGTCAAGGGTGGTGAAAAACTGTTTTTT	CASSVKGGEKLFF
TRBJ1-3	.	TRBV5-5	few	TGTGCCAGCAGCGACCCACACCGAGGCGGAAACACCATATATTTT	CASSDPHRGGNTIYF
TRBJ1-6	.	TRBV19	.	TGTGCCAGACCCAGGTACAGGAATAATTCACCCCTCCACTTT	CARPRYRNNSPLHF
TRBJ2-1	TRBD1	TRBV5-4	.	TGTGCCAGCAGCTTGACCCAGGGGGTCTACAATGAGCAGTTCTTC	CASSLTQGVYNEQFF
TRBJ1-5	TRBD1	TRBV3-1/TRBV3-2	.	TGTGCCAGCAGCCAAGAATGGACAGGGGGCCTTTCGCCCCAGCATTTT	CASSQEWTGGLSPQHF